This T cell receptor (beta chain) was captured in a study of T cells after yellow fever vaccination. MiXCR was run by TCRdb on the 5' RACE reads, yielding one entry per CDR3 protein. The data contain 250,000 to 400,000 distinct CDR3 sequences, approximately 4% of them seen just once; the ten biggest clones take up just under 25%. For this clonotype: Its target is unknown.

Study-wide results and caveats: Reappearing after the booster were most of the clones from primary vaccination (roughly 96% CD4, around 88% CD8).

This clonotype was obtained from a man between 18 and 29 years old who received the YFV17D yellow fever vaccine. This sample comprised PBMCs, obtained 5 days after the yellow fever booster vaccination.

CDR3 DNA sequence: TGCGCCAGCAGCCCAAGTTGGGCTGGAAACACCATATATTTT. The encoded protein is CASSPSWAGNTIYF. The chain is built from TRBV4-1 and TRBJ1-3; D call uncertain. Trimming pared 4 bases from V and 2 bases from J, leaving 9 bases between. The CDR3 has 14 residues. The germline CDR1 and CDR2 sequences are MGHRA and YSYEKL.